This TCR beta chain was identified during a study of long-term antiretroviral therapy in people with HIV. Study-wide results and caveats: The range of CDR3 lengths in HIV repertoires proved narrower than that found in controls. Dominant in the repertoire at all time points were clones expanded before ART. Patients on ART gained diversity, which nonetheless stayed below transplant donor controls.

For this clone: Its antigen is unidentified.

The germline V gene has CDR1 LGHNA and CDR2 YNFKEQ. The CDR3 extends over 14 amino acids. Trimming cost V 6 bases and J 4 bases; bases outside gene matches: 8. Assay version v3.0 of immunoSEQ was used, and it was run at survey level. Here immunoSEQ multiplex PCR was the method, and the copy in TCRdb shows in-frame clones only, minus some. The sample holds 15,000 to 20,000 clones, roughly 88% seen once. The sequencing used unsorted PBMCs, collected 0.7 years before starting antiretroviral therapy. This chain links TRBV4-2 with TRBJ1-2; 7 bases fit TRBD1. This receptor was obtained from a man aged 50-59 years with HIV. The CDR3 coding sequence is TGTGCCAGCAGTCGTTCAGGGACAGCCTATGGCTACACCTTC. Translation gives CASSRSGTAYGYTF.